This T cell receptor (beta chain) was profiled in a study of blood T cell repertoires in COVID-19. Study as a whole: From T cells, B-cell-depleted T cells, or PBMCs came the material, which was cDNA or gDNA.

Germline CDR1 LNHNV, CDR2 YYDKDF (reference sequence). The CDR3 runs 14 residues. J lost 1 base, V lost 3 bases, and 2 bases had no gene match. Source study methods: Cell counts per sample came from amplifying reference gene primers. TCRdb's copy holds only in-frame clones and misses some; the assay was immunoSEQ multiplex PCR. The D gene and trimming were derived from the DNA, and the V and J assignments and clone size from that table. This sample yields some 120,000 clones, of which 80% to 85% are seen a single time; 0.8% to 1% belongs to the top ten. The sequence came from a woman aged 70 to 79 with acute or convalescent COVID-19. The sequenced sample consisted of peripheral blood. The chain combines TRBV15 with TRBJ1-1; 7 nucleotides match TRBD1. This CDR3 reads CATSSGTENTEAFF. The CDR3 DNA reads as TGTGCCACCAGCAGCGGGACAGAGAACACTGAAGCTTTCTTT.